This entry features one TCR beta chain sequence. Its antigen is currently unknown. Trimming removed 6 bases from V and 5 bases from J; junction bases left unmatched: 15. The germline V gene has CDR1 MNHNY and CDR2 SVGAGI (reference sequence). The CDR3 loop spans 17 amino acids. The data were taken from a study of post-analysis software for immune sequencing data. Study-level findings and limits: There were five or six TRBV segments more frequent in patients than controls, and TRBV5-6, TRBV5-1 and TRBV20-1 were among them.

cDNA libraries of TCR beta carried unique molecular identifiers. Each CDR3 protein is one row after TCRdb ran MiXCR on the PCR reads. The data show hundreds of thousands of distinct CDR3 sequences, 25% to 30% seen once. The receptor was isolated from a girl aged 5-17 years with multiple sclerosis. This rearrangement joins TRBV6-6 to TRBJ2-3; 9 bases fit TRBD2. Material: blood. CDR3 sequence: CASSPLLGRGGGDTQYF. DNA for the CDR3: TGTGCCAGCAGCCCCCTCCTAGGGCGGGGGGGTGGAGATACGCAGTATTTT.